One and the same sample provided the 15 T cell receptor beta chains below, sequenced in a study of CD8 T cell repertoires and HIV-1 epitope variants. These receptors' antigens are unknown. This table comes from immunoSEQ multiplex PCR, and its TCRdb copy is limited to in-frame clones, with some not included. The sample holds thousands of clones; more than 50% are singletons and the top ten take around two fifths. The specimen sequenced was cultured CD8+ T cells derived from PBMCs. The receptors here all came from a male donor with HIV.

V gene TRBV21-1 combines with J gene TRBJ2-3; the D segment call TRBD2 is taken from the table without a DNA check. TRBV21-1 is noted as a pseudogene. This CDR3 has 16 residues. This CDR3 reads CASISGGDSSTDTQYF. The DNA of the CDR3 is TGTGCCAGCATCTCTGGAGGGGACTCTAGCACAGATACGCAGTATTTT.

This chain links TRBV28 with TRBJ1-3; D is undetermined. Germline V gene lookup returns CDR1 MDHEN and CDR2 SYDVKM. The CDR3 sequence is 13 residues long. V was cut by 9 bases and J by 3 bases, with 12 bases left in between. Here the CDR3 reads CASQTLIGNTIYF. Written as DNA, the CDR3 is TGTGCCAGTCAAACACTAATTGGAAACACCATATATTTT.

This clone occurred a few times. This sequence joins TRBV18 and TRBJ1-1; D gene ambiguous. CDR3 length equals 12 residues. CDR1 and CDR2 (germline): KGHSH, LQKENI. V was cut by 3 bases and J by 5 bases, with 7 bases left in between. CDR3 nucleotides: TGTGCCAGCTCACCGGTGGGGACTGAAGCTTTCTTT. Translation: CASSPVGTEAFF.

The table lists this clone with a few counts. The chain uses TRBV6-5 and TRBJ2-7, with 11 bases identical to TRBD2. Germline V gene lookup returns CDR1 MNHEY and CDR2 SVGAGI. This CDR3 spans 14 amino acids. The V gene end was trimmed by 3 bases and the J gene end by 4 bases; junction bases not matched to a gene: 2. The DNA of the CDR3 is TGTGCCAGCAGTTATACTAGCGGGAGTTACGAGCAGTACTTC. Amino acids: CASSYTSGSYEQYF.

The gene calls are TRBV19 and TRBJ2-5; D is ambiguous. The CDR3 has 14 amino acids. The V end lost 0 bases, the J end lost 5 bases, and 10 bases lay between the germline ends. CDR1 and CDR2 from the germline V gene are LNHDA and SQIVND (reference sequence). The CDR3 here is CASSIDLDVETQYF. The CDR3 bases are TGTGCCAGTAGTATAGATCTGGACGTGGAGACCCAGTACTTC.

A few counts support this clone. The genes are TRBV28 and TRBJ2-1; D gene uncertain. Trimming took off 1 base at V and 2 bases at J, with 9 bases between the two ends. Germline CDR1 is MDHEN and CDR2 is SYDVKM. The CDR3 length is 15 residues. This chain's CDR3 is CASSLSADAYNEQFF. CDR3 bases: TGTGCCAGCAGTTTATCCGCTGACGCCTACAATGAGCAGTTCTTC.

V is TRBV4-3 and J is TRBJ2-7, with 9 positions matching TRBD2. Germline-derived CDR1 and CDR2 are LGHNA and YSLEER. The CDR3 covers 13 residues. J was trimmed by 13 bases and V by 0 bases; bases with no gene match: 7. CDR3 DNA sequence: TGCGCCAGCAGCCAAGATGGAGTAGCGGGGGAATACTTC. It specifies CASSQDGVAGEYF.

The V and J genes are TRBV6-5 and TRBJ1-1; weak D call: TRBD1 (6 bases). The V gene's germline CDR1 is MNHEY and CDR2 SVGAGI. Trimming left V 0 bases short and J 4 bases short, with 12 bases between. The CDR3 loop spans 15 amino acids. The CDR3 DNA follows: TGTGCCAGCAGTTACTCGGACAGTTCGGTCACTGAAGCTTTCTTT. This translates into CASSYSDSSVTEAFF.

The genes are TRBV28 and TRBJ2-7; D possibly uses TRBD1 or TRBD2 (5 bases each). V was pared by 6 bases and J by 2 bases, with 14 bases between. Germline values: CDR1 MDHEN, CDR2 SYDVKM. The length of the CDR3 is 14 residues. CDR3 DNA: TGTGCCAGCAGACGGGACGGGATAACCTACGAGCAGTACTTC. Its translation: CASRRDGITYEQYF.

CDR3 coding DNA: TGTGCCAGCAGCGTAGGCGCGGGGGTGAACACTGAAGCTTTCTTT. Its protein is CASSVGAGVNTEAFF. The genes are TRBV9 and TRBJ1-1; tentative D call: TRBD1 (5 bases). The CDR3 consists of 15 residues. Per germline, CDR1 SGDLS and CDR2 YYNGEE. V was shortened by 0 bases and J by 0 bases, with 9 bases between the two germline ends. Filled out from reference TRBV9 and TRBJ1-1, the complete variable domain reads DSGVTQTPKHLITATGQRVTLRCSPRSGDLSVYWYQQSLDQGLQFLIQYYNGEERAKGNILERFSAQQFPDLHSELNLSSLELGDSALYFCASSVGAGVNTEAFFGQGTRLTVV.

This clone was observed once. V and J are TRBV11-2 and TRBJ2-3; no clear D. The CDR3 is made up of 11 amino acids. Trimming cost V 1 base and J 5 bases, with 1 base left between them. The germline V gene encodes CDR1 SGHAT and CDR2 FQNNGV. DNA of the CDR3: TGTGCCAGCAGCTTAGGAGATACGCAGTATTTT. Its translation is CASSLGDTQYF.

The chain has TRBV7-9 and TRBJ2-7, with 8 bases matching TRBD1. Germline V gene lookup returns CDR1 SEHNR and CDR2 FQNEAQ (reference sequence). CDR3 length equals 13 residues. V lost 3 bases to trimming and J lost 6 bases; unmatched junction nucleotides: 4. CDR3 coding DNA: TGTGCCAGCAGCTTCGGACAGGGAGCCGAGCAGTACTTC. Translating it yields CASSFGQGAEQYF.

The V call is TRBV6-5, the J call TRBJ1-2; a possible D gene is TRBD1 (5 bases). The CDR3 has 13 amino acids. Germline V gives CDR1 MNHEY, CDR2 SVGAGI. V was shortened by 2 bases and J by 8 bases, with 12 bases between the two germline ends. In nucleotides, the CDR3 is TGTGCCAGCAGTTACGGGGCAGGGCGAGGCTACACCTTC. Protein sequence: CASSYGAGRGYTF.

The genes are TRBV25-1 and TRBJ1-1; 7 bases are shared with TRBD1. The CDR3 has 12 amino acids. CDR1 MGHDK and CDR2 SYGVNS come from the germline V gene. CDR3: CATGAGGTEAFF. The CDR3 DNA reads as TGTGCTACAGGGGCGGGTGGCACTGAAGCTTTCTTT.

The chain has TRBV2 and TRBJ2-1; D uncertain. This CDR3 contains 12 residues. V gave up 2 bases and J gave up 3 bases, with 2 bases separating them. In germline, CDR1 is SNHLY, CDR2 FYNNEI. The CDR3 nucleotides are TGTGCCAGCAGTGAAAACTACAATGAGCAGTTCTTC. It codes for CASSENYNEQFF. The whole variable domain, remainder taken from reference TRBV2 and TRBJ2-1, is EPEVTQTPSHQVTQMGQEVILRCVPISNHLYFYWYRQILGQKVEFLVSFYNNEISEKSEIFDDQFSVERPDGSNFTLKIRSTKLEDSAMYFCASSENYNEQFFGPGTRLTVL.